The following is a T cell receptor beta chain sequence with its context. Its antigen is not known. Libraries of TRB cDNA were made by 5' RACE and carried UMIs. Reanalyzing the 5' RACE reads, TCRdb keeps one entry per CDR3 protein, without DNA. Its listing shows 45,000 to 60,000 distinct CDR3 sequences. These data are taken from a study of CXCR3-negative and CXCR3-positive naive CD8 T cells. Study as a whole: Total TRB output reached some 130 million reads, about 1.5 +/- 0.3 million per library. Study-level findings and limits: The authors found comparable surface CD5 between naive subsets and inferred TCR strength from TRB CDR3 properties. Both naive subsets, CXCR3-negative and CXCR3-positive, displayed similar TRBV-TRBJ usage, unlike memory cells. Much lower diversity was found in memory CD8+ cells, while both naive subsets had comparably high diversity.

Per germline, CDR1 SGHTA and CDR2 FQGNSA. The CDR3 extends over 13 amino acids. V gene TRBV7-2 combines with J gene TRBJ2-5; the D call from TCRdb, TRBD1, cannot be confirmed without DNA. Sequencing was carried out using memory CD8+ T cells from blood. The receptor was isolated from a human donor in good health. Some clones in this sample may be carry-over from other donors' samples. This CDR3 is CASSYETGLDQYF.